Here is one TCR beta chain with its context. This specimen belongs to a study of blood T cell repertoires in COVID-19. Study-wide background: Sites in the United States, Italy and Spain provided acute and convalescent COVID-19 samples. The cDNA or gDNA used as material had been derived from T cells, B-cell-depleted T cells, or PBMCs.

In the authors' methods: Nucleated cell counts were estimated from reference gene primer amplification. Repertoires were generated with immunoSEQ multiplex PCR, while TCRdb's copy carries only in-frame clones and drops some. The V and J calls and clone size were taken over from that table, and D and trimming were inferred from the DNA. The sample records over 150,000 clones, 75% to 95% being singletons. The sequenced sample consisted of peripheral blood. The clonotype was recovered from a man aged 45-65 years with acute or convalescent COVID-19.

In DNA, the CDR3 is TGCGCCAGCAGCTTGTCTGGCGGGAGGTCCCCCTACGAGCAGTACTTC. Its protein product is CASSLSGGRSPYEQYF. V is TRBV5-1 and J is TRBJ2-7, with 8 bases aligning to TRBD2. The CDR3 spans 16 residues. The germline V gene encodes CDR1 SGHRS and CDR2 YFSETQ. The trim removed 1 base at V and 2 bases at J, leaving 8 bases unmatched.